The clone carrying this TCR beta chain was counted a few times. Making TCR cDNA involved 5'RACE template switching, which added UMIs and a universal primer site. Each CDR3 protein gets one entry after TCRdb re-called the 5' RACE reads with MiXCR. The sample contains approximately 600,000 distinct CDR3 sequences, approximately 13% of which appear only once. V dropped 0 bases and J dropped 2 bases, with 14 bases sitting between them. Germline V gene lookup returns CDR1 SGHVS and CDR2 FQNEAQ. This CDR3 region has 17 residues. The data derive from a study of T cells after yellow fever vaccination. This chain uses TRBV7-8 with TRBJ1-5, with D possibly matching TRBD1 (6 bases). The starting material was PBMCs, obtained on the day of the yellow fever booster vaccination. This receptor was obtained from a young man who received the YFV17D yellow fever vaccine. The CDR3, as DNA: TGTGCCAGCAGCTTAGCAGGGACACTCTCAGGCAATCAGCCCCAGCATTTT. This sequence encodes CASSLAGTLSGNQPQHF.